Included here is one T cell receptor beta chain sequence, with context. What it binds is not known. This sample is drawn from a study of T cells in tumors after PD-1 blockade. Overall study context: Each patient got pembrolizumab 200 mg every 3 weeks or cemiplimab 350 mg every 2 weeks. Some patients also took daily vismodegib 150 mg during anti-PD-1 treatment. Regarding the study as a whole: Blood contained about 45% of the tumor's TCR clonotypes.

Sequencing used immunoSEQ multiplex PCR; TCRdb keeps in-frame clones, though not all of them. The table has about 59,000 clones, over 75% seen once. The germline V gene encodes CDR1 SNHLY and CDR2 FYNNEI. The ends lost 7 bases at V and 0 bases at J; junction bases unmatched: 5. The CDR3 length is 15 residues. Genomic DNA template from tumor biopsies or peripheral blood, 616 ng to 6,004 ng input. V usage is TRBV2 and J usage is TRBJ1-5; 8 bases agree with TRBD1. This receptor was identified in a human donor with basal cell carcinoma. This sample comprised PBMCs, obtained before anti-PD-1 treatment. The DNA of the CDR3 is TGTGCCAGCACCGGGACAGGAAATAGCAATCAGCCCCAGCATTTT. This encodes CASTGTGNSNQPQHF.